This T cell receptor beta chain derives from a study of T cells in localized non-small cell lung cancer. Findings and limits, study-wide: The study found T cell clonality highest in uninvolved adjacent lung, above tumor.

As regards this clone: Its antigen is unidentified.

TCRdb keeps only in-frame clones here, not all; method: immunoSEQ multiplex PCR. Seen here are about 48,000 clones, roughly 80% observed once, and the top ten hold around a sixth. Trimming removed 4 bases from V and 9 bases from J, with 12 bases in between. The length of the CDR3 is 12 residues. From germline, CDR1 is LNHDA and CDR2 SQIVND (reference sequence). The chain recombines TRBV19 with TRBJ1-1, with TRBD1 as a possible D gene (6 bases). The sequencing here drew on peripheral blood, taken before any cancer treatment. This clonotype was obtained from a man aged 35 to 69 with stage I squamous cell lung carcinoma. CDR3 sequence (DNA): TGTGCCAGTAGTACTCAGGGGCTTAAAGCTTTCTTT. It encodes CASSTQGLKAFF.